The 2 T cell receptor beta chains below were found in one sample sequenced in a study of cytomegalovirus exposure and HLA in healthy donors. Only in-frame clones appear in the TCRdb table, and some are missing; sequencing was by immunoSEQ multiplex PCR. The sample has 120,000 or so clones, over 75% seen once. Sequences were obtained from PBMCs. Source of these receptors: a woman younger than 45 in good health and CMV-seronegative.

This clone occurred once. V usage is TRBV7-9 and J usage is TRBJ1-2; TRBD1 matches 8 bases. Germline V lookup: CDR1 SEHNR, CDR2 FQNEAQ (reference sequence). The trim removed 5 bases at V and 4 bases at J, leaving 12 bases unmatched. The CDR3 contains 16 residues. The CDR3 is CASSTMTGAISYGYTF. Written as DNA, the CDR3 is TGTGCCAGCAGCACAATGACAGGGGCAATAAGCTATGGCTACACCTTC.

This chain uses TRBV15 with TRBJ2-7, with D maybe TRBD1 (6 bases). The CDR3 sequence is 15 residues long. The ends were cut back, 5 bases at V and 5 bases at J, with 19 bases in the middle. CDR1 LNHNV and CDR2 YYDKDF come from the germline V gene (reference sequence). CDR3 amino acids: CATSDGTLIRDEQYF. The CDR3 DNA is TGTGCCACCAGCGATGGGACACTCATCAGGGACGAGCAGTACTTC. The full variable domain, with the rest looked up from reference TRBV15 and TRBJ2-7, is DAMVIQNPRYQVTQFGKPVTLSCSQTLNHNVMYWYQQKSSQAPKLLFHYYDKDFNNEADTPDNFQSRRPNTSFCFLDIRSPGLGDTAMYLCATSDGTLIRDEQYFGPGTRLTVT.